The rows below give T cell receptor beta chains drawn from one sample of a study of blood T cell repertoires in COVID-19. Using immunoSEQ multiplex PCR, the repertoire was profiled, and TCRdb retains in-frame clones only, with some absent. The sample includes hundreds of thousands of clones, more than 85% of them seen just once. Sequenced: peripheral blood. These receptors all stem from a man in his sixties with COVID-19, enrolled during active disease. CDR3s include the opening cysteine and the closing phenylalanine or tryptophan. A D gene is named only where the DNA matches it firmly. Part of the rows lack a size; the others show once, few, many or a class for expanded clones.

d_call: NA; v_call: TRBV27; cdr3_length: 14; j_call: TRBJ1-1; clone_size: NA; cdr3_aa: CASSLGEGGTEAFF; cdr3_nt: TGTGCCAGCAGTTTAGGCGAAGGGGGAACTGAAGCTTTCTTT
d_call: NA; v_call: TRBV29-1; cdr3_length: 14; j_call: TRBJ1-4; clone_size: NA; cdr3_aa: CSVGVTAGVEKLFF; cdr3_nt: TGCAGCGTTGGAGTGACGGCGGGGGTTGAAAAACTGTTTTTT
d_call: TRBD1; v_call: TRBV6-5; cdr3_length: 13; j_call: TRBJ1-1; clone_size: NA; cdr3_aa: CASRDRAGTEAFF; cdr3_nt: TGTGCCAGCAGGGACAGGGCAGGGACTGAAGCTTTCTTT
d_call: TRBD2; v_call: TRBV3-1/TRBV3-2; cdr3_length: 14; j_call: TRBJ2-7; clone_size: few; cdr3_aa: CASSSTSGANEQYF; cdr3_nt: TGTGCCAGCAGTTCCACTAGCGGCGCAAACGAGCAGTACTTC
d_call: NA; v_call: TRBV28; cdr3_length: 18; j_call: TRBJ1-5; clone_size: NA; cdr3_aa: CASSLSHSSINSNQPQHF; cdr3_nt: TGTGCCAGCAGTTTATCTCACAGTTCAATTAATAGCAATCAGCCCCAGCATTTT
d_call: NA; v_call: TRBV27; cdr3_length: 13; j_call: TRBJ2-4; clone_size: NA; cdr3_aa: CASKGAGKNIQYF; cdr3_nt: TGTGCCAGCAAAGGAGCGGGCAAAAACATTCAGTACTTC
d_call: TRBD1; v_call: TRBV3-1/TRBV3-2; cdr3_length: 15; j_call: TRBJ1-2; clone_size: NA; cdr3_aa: CASSLGQGVNYGYTF; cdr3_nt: TGTGCCAGCAGCCTCGGACAGGGAGTCAACTATGGCTACACCTTC
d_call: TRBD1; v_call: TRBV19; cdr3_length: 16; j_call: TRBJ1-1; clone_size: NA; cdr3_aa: CASSIGQGRMNTEAFF; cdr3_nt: TGTGCCAGTAGTATCGGACAGGGGAGAATGAACACTGAAGCTTTCTTT
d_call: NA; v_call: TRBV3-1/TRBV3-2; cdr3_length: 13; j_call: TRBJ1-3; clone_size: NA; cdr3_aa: CASSPVSGNTIYF; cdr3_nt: TGTGCCAGCAGCCCCGTCTCTGGAAACACCATATATTTT
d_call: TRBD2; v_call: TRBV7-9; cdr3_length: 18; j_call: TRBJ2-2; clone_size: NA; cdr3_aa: CASTGLAGVSKSTGELFF; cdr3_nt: TGTGCCAGCACTGGTCTAGCGGGCGTAAGCAAGAGCACCGGGGAGCTGTTTTTT
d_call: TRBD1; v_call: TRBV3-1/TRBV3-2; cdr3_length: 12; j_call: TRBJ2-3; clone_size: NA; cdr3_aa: CASSSRDRGQYF; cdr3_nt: TGTGCCAGCAGCTCCCGGGACAGGGGGCAGTATTTT
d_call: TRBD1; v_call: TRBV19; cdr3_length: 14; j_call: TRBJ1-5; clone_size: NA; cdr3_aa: CARFDRVDNQPQHF; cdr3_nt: TGTGCCAGATTCGACAGGGTAGACAATCAGCCCCAGCATTTT
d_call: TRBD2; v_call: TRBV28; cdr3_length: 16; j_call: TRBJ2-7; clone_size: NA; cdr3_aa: CASSLFASGSSYEQYF; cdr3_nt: TGTGCCAGCAGTTTATTCGCTAGCGGGAGCTCCTACGAGCAGTACTTC
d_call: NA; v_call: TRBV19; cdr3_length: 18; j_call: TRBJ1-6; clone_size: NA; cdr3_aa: CASSIDRPGSSYNSPLHF; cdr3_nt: TGTGCCAGTAGTATAGATCGGCCGGGTAGCTCCTATAATTCACCCCTCCACTTT
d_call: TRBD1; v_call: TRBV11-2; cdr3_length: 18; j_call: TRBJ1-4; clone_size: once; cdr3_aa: CASSSRDRGRSGNEKLFF; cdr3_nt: TGTGCCAGCAGCTCGAGGGACAGGGGGCGATCGGGTAATGAAAAACTGTTTTTT
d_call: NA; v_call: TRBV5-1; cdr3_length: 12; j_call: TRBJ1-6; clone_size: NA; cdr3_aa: CASSLEYGPLHF; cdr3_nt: TGCGCCAGCAGCTTGGAGTACGGACCCCTCCACTTT
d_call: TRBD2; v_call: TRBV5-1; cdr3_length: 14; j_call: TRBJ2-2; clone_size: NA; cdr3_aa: CASSSGLAAGELFF; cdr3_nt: TGCGCCAGCAGCTCGGGACTAGCAGCCGGGGAGCTGTTTTTT
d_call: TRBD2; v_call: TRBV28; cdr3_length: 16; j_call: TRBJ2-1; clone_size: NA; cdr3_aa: CASSLGGRFPQDEQFF; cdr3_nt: TGTGCCAGCAGTTTGGGCGGGAGGTTCCCCCAGGATGAGCAGTTCTTC
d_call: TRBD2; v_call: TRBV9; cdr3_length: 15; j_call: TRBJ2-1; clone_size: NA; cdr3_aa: CASSELAQTYNEQFF; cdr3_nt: TGTGCCAGCAGCGAACTAGCGCAGACCTACAATGAGCAGTTCTTC
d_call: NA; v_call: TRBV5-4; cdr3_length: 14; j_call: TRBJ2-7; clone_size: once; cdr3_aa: CASPLRFRSYEQYF; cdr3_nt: TGTGCCAGCCCCCTGAGATTTCGCTCCTACGAGCAGTACTTC
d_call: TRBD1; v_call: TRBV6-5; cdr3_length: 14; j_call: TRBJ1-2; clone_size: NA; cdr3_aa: CASSRDRGNYGYTF; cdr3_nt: TGTGCCAGCAGTCGGGACAGGGGGAACTATGGCTACACCTTC
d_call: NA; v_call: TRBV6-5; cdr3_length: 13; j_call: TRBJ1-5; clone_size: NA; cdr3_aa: CASRREGSGPQHF; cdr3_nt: TGTGCCAGCAGACGGGAGGGATCGGGGCCCCAGCATTTT
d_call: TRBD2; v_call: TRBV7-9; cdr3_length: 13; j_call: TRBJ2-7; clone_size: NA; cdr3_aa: CASGGDYPYEQYF; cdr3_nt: TGTGCCAGCGGGGGGGACTACCCCTACGAGCAGTACTTC
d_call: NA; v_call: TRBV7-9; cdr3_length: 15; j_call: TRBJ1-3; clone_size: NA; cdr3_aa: CASSYFGTDGNTIYF; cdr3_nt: TGTGCCAGCAGCTATTTCGGGACTGATGGAAACACCATATATTTT
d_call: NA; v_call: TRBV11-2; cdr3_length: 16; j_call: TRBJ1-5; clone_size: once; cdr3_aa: CASSSAGLPSNQPQHF; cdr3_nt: TGTGCCAGCAGCTCAGCGGGACTGCCTAGCAATCAGCCCCAGCATTTT
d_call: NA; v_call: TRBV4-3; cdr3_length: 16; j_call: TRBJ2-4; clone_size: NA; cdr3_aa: CASSQDPDAGMDIQYF; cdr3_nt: TGCGCCAGCAGCCAAGATCCGGACGCGGGAATGGACATTCAGTACTTC
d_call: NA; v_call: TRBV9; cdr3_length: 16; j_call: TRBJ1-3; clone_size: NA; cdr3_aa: CASSVVSQISGNTIYF; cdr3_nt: TGTGCCAGCAGCGTAGTAAGTCAGATCTCTGGAAACACCATATATTTT
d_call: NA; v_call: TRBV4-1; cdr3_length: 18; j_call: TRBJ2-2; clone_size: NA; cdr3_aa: CASSHPPGREPGTGELFF; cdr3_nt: TGCGCCAGCAGCCATCCTCCTGGAAGGGAGCCAGGCACCGGGGAGCTGTTTTTT
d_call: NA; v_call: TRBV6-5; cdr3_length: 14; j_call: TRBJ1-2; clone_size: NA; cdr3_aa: CASSYGEGTYGYTF; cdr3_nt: TGTGCCAGCAGTTACGGGGAGGGGACCTATGGCTACACCTTC
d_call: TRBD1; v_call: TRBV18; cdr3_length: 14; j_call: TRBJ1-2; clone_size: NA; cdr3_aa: CASSPAQQGGGYTF; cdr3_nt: TGTGCCAGCTCACCTGCTCAACAGGGGGGTGGCTACACCTTC
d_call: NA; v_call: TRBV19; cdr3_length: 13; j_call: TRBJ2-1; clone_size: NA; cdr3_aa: CASSIGRYNEQFF; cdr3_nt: TGTGCCAGCTCAATTGGGAGGTACAATGAGCAGTTCTTC
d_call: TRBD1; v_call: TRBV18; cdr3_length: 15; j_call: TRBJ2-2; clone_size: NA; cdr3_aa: CASSRTGGWTGELFF; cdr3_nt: TGTGCCAGCTCACGGACAGGGGGCTGGACCGGGGAGCTGTTTTTT
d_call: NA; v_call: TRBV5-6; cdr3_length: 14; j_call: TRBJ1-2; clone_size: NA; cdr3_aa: CASSPKGRVLGYTF; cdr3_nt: TGTGCCAGCAGCCCCAAGGGGAGGGTATTAGGCTACACCTTC
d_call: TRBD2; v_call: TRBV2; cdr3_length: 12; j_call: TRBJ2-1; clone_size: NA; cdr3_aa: CASRVEREAQFF; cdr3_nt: TGTGCCAGCAGAGTCGAGCGGGAGGCTCAGTTCTTC
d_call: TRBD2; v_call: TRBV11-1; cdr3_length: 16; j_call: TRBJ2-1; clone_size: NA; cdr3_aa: CASSLERAGGYNEQFF; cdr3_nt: TGTGCCAGCAGCTTAGAGAGAGCGGGGGGCTACAATGAGCAGTTCTTC
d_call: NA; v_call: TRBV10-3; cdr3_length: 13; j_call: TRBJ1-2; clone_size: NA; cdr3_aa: CAIGLTGSQGYTF; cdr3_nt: TGTGCCATCGGACTAACGGGATCTCAAGGCTACACCTTC
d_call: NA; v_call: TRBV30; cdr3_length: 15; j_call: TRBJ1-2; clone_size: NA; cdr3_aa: CAWSHLALPAYGYTF; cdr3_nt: TGTGCCTGGAGTCACTTAGCCCTCCCGGCCTATGGCTACACCTTC